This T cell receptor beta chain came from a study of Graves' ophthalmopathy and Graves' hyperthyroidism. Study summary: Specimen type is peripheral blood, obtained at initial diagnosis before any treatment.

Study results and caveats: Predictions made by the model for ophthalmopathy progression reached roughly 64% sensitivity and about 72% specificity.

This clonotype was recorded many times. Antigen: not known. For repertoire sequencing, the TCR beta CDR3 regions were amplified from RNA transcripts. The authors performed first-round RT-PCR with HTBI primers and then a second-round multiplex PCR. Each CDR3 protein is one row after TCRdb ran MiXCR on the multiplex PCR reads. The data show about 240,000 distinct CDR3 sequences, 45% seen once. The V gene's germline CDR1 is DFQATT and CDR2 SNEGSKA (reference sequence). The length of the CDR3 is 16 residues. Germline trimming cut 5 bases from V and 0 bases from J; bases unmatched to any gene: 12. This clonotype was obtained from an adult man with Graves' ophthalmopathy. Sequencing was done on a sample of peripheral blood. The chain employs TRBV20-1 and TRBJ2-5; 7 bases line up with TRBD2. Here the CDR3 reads CSAPPASGLYQETQYF. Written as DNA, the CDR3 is TGCAGTGCTCCCCCCGCTAGCGGACTGTACCAAGAGACCCAGTACTTC.